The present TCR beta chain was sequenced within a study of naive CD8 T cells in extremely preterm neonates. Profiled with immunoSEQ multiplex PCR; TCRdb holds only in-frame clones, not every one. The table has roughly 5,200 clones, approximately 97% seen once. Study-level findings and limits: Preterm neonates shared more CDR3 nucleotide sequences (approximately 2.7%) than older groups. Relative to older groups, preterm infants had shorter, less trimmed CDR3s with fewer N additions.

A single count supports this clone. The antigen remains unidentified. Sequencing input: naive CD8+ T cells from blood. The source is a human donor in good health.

The DNA of the CDR3 is TGTGCCAGCAGCTCCTTAGCGCAAAACACAGATACGCAGTATTTT. Translation: CASSSLAQNTDTQYF. V usage is TRBV5-5 and J usage is TRBJ2-3, with TRBD2 as a possible D gene (5 bases). V lost 3 bases and J 2 bases, leaving 13 bases between the germline ends. The CDR3 is 15 residues long. Germline V gives CDR1 SGHKS, CDR2 YYEKEE (reference sequence).